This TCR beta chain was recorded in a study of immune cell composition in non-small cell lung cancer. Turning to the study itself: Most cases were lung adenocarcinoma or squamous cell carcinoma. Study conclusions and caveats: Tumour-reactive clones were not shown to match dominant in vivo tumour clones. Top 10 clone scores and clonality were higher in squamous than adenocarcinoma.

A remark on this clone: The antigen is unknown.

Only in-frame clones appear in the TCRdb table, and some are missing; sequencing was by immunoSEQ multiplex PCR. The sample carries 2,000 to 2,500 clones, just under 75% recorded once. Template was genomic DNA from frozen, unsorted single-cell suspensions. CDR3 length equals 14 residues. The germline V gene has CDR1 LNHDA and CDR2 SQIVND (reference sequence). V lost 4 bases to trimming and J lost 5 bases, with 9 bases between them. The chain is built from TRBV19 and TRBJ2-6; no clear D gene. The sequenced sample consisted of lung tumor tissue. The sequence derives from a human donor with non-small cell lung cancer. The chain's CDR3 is CASSTQSRANVLTF. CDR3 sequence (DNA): TGTGCCAGTAGTACACAAAGTCGGGCCAACGTCCTGACTTTC.